A selection of T cell receptor beta chains follows, all from one sample in a study of blood T cell repertoires in COVID-19. Data came from immunoSEQ multiplex PCR; TCRdb stores just in-frame clones and leaves some out. The sample holds about 140,000 clones, under 90% seen once. The sequenced material came from PBMCs or T cells enriched from blood (not recorded which). The receptors shown here come from a woman in her late teens or twenties who had been exposed to COVID-19. The CDR3 runs from the conserved cysteine through the conserved F or W. D genes are given only for firm matches. Clone size appears in some rows only: once, few, many, or a class for an expanded clone.

>TRBJ2-5|TRBD2|15|TRBV9|.
CASSVGSGSTETQYF
TGTGCCAGCAGCGTAGGTAGCGGGAGTACAGAGACCCAGTACTTC
>TRBJ1-1|.|13|TRBV18|few
CASSPFPDTEAFF
TGTGCCAGCTCACCATTCCCCGACACTGAAGCTTTCTTT
>TRBJ2-2|.|19|TRBV7-9|.
CASSPPIPGRRDKAGELFF
TGTGCCAGCAGCCCCCCGATCCCCGGACGGCGGGATAAAGCCGGGGAGCTGTTTTTT
>TRBJ2-5|TRBD2|15|TRBV5-4|.
CASSIMTSEQETQYF
TGTGCCAGCAGCATAATGACTAGCGAGCAAGAGACCCAGTACTTC
>TRBJ2-1|TRBD2|15|TRBV25-1|once
CASRISGSSYNEQFF
TGTGCCAGCAGAATTAGCGGGAGCTCCTACAATGAGCAGTTCTTC
>TRBJ1-5|TRBD1|15|TRBV9|.
CASSGDSHSNQPQHF
TGTGCCAGCAGCGGGGACAGTCATAGCAATCAGCCCCAGCATTTT
>TRBJ1-2|.|15|TRBV18|.
CASSPVEVGNYGYTF
TGTGCCAGCTCACCAGTGGAGGTTGGCAACTATGGCTACACCTTC
>TRBJ2-1|TRBD2|15|TRBV27|.
CASSSREGPSNEQFF
TGTGCCAGCAGTTCCCGGGAGGGCCCTTCGAATGAGCAGTTCTTC
>TRBJ2-7|TRBD2|17|TRBV10-1|.
CASSEERGLAGCYEQYF
TGCGCCAGCAGTGAGGAGAGGGGACTAGCGGGATGTTACGAGCAGTACTTC
>TRBJ1-5|.|18|TRBV3-1/TRBV3-2|.
CASSQDAETAYSNQPQHF
TGTGCCAGCAGCCAAGATGCGGAGACGGCTTATAGCAATCAGCCCCAGCATTTT
>TRBJ1-2|TRBD1|15|TRBV5-6|.
CASSTTTGEDYGYTF
TGTGCCAGCAGCACCACGACAGGGGAGGACTATGGCTACACCTTC
>TRBJ1-5|TRBD1|16|TRBV19|.
CASSPGQGKGGQPQHF
TGTGCCAGTAGCCCGGGACAGGGGAAGGGGGGACAGCCCCAGCATTTT
>TRBJ2-5|TRBD2|14|TRBV3-1/TRBV3-2|few
CASSQSIAGETQYF
TGTGCCAGCAGCCAATCGATAGCGGGAGAGACCCAGTACTTC
>TRBJ2-1|TRBD1|14|TRBV19|.
CASSHSNRGNEQFF
TGTGCCAGTAGTCACTCCAACAGGGGCAATGAGCAGTTCTTC
>TRBJ1-1|.|14|TRBV2|.
CASRPDSWDTEAFF
TGTGCCAGCAGACCCGACAGCTGGGACACTGAAGCTTTCTTT
>TRBJ2-1|TRBD2|16|TRBV19|.
CASSLSGSVTYNEQFF
TGTGCCAGTAGTCTTAGCGGGAGTGTCACCTACAATGAGCAGTTCTTC
>TRBJ2-3|TRBD1|16|TRBV5-5|.
CASSLGGQGRRDTQYF
TGTGCCAGCAGCTTGGGGGGACAGGGGCGCAGAGATACGCAGTATTTT
>TRBJ2-7|TRBD2|15|TRBV11-2|few
CASSSRSGGDAEQYF
TGTGCCAGCAGCTCCAGGAGTGGGGGGGACGCGGAGCAGTACTTC
>TRBJ2-6|.|13|TRBV29-1|.
CSVRDSGANVLTF
TGCAGCGTTCGGGACTCTGGGGCCAACGTCCTGACTTTC
>TRBJ1-2|TRBD1|14|TRBV7-9|.
CASSPGQGGYGYTF
TGTGCCAGCAGCCCCGGACAGGGCGGCTATGGCTACACCTTC
>TRBJ2-7|TRBD1|16|TRBV9|.
CASTAGFLTGAGEQYF
TGTGCCAGCACCGCCGGTTTCCTGACAGGGGCGGGGGAGCAGTACTTC
>TRBJ2-7|.|14|TRBV3-1/TRBV3-2|few
CASSQTYGSYEQYF
TGTGCCAGCAGCCAAACCTATGGCTCCTACGAGCAGTACTTC
>TRBJ1-1|.|15|TRBV30|.
CAWSVGPRMNTEAFF
TGTGCCTGGAGTGTAGGCCCCAGGATGAACACTGAAGCTTTCTTT
>TRBJ1-1|.|13|TRBV7-9|.
CASSLGENTEAFF
TGTGCCAGCAGCTTAGGAGAGAACACTGAAGCTTTCTTT
>TRBJ2-3|TRBD2|18|TRBV4-2|once
CASSQGPAASGTSDTQYF
TGTGCCAGCAGCCAAGGACCAGCGGCTAGCGGGACCTCAGATACGCAGTATTTT
>TRBJ1-2|.|14|TRBV6-2/TRBV6-3|.
CASSFFGGADGYTF
TGTGCCAGCAGTTTCTTCGGGGGGGCTGATGGCTACACCTTC
>TRBJ2-7|TRBD2|18|TRBV5-1|.
CASSLATLAGGRPYEQYF
TGCGCCAGCAGCTTGGCAACACTAGCGGGAGGGCGGCCCTACGAGCAGTACTTC
>TRBJ1-1|TRBD1|12|TRBV28|.
CASSLLTGVAFF
TGTGCCAGCAGTTTACTGACAGGGGTGGCTTTCTTT
>TRBJ2-3|.|14|TRBV10-3|.
CAIKGGTSTDTQYF
TGTGCCATCAAGGGGGGGACTAGCACAGATACGCAGTATTTT
>TRBJ2-7|TRBD2|15|TRBV6-5|.
CASSSTGLGAYEQYF
TGTGCCAGCAGTTCGACGGGACTAGGGGCCTACGAGCAGTACTTC
>TRBJ2-4|TRBD1|20|TRBV4-1|.
CASSQPATTGAPPKENIQYF
TGCGCCAGCAGCCAACCGGCGACTACAGGGGCGCCCCCAAAAGAAAACATTCAGTACTTC
>TRBJ1-2|.|15|TRBV28|.
CASTPQVNNVAGYTF
TGTGCCAGCACTCCACAGGTTAATAACGTCGCTGGCTACACCTTC
>TRBJ2-7|.|13|TRBV27|once
CASSLSGKREQYF
TGTGCCAGCAGTTTATCGGGAAAGCGGGAGCAGTACTTC
>TRBJ2-1|.|15|TRBV30|once
CAWSVPFSIRGEQFF
TGTGCCTGGAGTGTACCTTTTTCTATCCGGGGTGAGCAGTTCTTC
>TRBJ2-1|.|14|TRBV30|once
CAWSTDGSHNEQFF
TGTGCCTGGAGTACAGATGGGAGTCACAATGAGCAGTTCTTC
>TRBJ2-7|TRBD2|19|TRBV4-2|.
CASSRGLAGGSRISYEQYF
TGTGCCAGCAGCCGCGGACTAGCGGGAGGGTCCAGAATCTCCTACGAGCAGTACTTC
>TRBJ1-4|TRBD1|15|TRBV2|.
CASSDPGQGSEKLFF
TGTGCCAGCAGTGATCCGGGACAGGGAAGCGAAAAACTGTTTTTT
>TRBJ2-3|TRBD2|18|TRBV7-8|.
CASSLAKLAGISTDTQYF
TGTGCCAGCAGCTTAGCGAAACTAGCGGGGATCAGCACAGATACGCAGTATTTT
>TRBJ1-2|TRBD1|15|TRBV29-1|many
CSVVTPGTGDGGYTF
TGCAGCGTAGTAACCCCGGGGACAGGGGATGGTGGCTACACCTTC
>TRBJ2-1|TRBD2|15|TRBV19|once
CASSIRTSGSNEQFF
TGTGCCAGTAGTATCCGGACTAGCGGGAGCAATGAGCAGTTCTTC
>TRBJ2-7|TRBD2|16|TRBV6-2/TRBV6-3|.
CASSSHTTSGSYEQYF
TGTGCCAGCAGTTCCCACACCACTAGCGGGAGTTACGAGCAGTACTTC
>TRBJ1-1|TRBD1|15|TRBV6-5|.
CASSYLTGGNTEAFF
TGTGCCAGCAGTTACCTCACAGGGGGGAACACTGAAGCTTTCTTT
>TRBJ2-1|TRBD2|16|TRBV27|.
CASSMALSGSGNEQFF
TGTGCCAGCAGTATGGCCCTTAGCGGGAGTGGGAATGAGCAGTTCTTC
>TRBJ2-7|.|14|TRBV4-2|.
CASSQDGALYEQYF
TGTGCCAGCAGCCAAGATGGGGCCCTCTACGAGCAGTACTTC
>TRBJ2-7|.|14|TRBV7-9|few
CASSLRQDNYEQYF
TGTGCCAGCAGCTTACGCCAGGATAATTACGAGCAGTACTTC
>TRBJ2-1|TRBD1|15|TRBV7-9|.
CASSLGQGAYNEQFF
TGTGCCAGCAGCTTAGGACAGGGGGCCTACAATGAGCAGTTCTTC
>TRBJ1-3|.|17|TRBV18|.
CASSRVATPSSGNTIYF
TGTGCCAGCTCCCGCGTGGCGACACCATCCTCTGGAAACACCATATATTTT
>TRBJ1-2|TRBD1|14|TRBV15|.
CATSSTGTAKGYTF
TGTGCCACCAGCAGTACCGGGACAGCCAAGGGCTACACCTTC
>TRBJ2-7|.|16|TRBV7-9|.
CASSRDPGQGSYEQYF
TGTGCCAGCAGCCGAGACCCGGGACAAGGCTCCTACGAGCAGTACTTC
>TRBJ2-1|.|15|TRBV28|.
CASSFPDRSPLEQFF
TGTGCCAGCAGTTTCCCCGACAGGTCTCCTCTAGAGCAGTTCTTC
>TRBJ1-5|.|16|TRBV16|.
CASSPSRTALNQPQHF
TGTGCCAGCAGCCCATCACGGACAGCTCTCAATCAGCCCCAGCATTTT
>TRBJ2-1|TRBD2|18|TRBV7-6|.
CASSKGLAGVLTYNEQFF
TGTGCCAGCAGCAAGGGACTAGCGGGAGTACTGACCTACAATGAGCAGTTCTTC
>TRBJ2-3|TRBD2|14|TRBV28|once
CASYEGGGYDTQYF
TGTGCCAGCTATGAGGGCGGGGGGTACGATACGCAGTATTTT
>TRBJ1-4|.|16|TRBV4-1|.
CASSPLGGATNEKLFF
TGCGCCAGCAGCCCGTTGGGGGGGGCAACTAATGAAAAACTGTTTTTT
>TRBJ1-2|.|18|TRBV5-4|.
CASSPEPLQGRGKDGYTF
TGTGCCAGCAGCCCAGAGCCTCTACAGGGAAGGGGAAAGGATGGCTACACCTTC